This entry lists 32 T cell receptor beta chains sequenced from one sample in a study of cytomegalovirus exposure and HLA in healthy donors. Vbeta (60) and Jbeta (13) primers were used in the PCR. Repertoires were generated with immunoSEQ multiplex PCR, while TCRdb's copy carries only in-frame clones and drops some. The sample contains 110,000 to 150,000 clones, roughly a tenth of which appear only once. Input material: PBMCs. The receptors shown here come from a male donor in good health and CMV-seronegative.

J is TRBJ1-5 and V is TRBV28; no firm D call. V dropped 6 bases and J dropped 1 base, with 13 bases sitting between them. Germline values: CDR1 MDHEN, CDR2 SYDVKM. The CDR3 covers 15 residues. CDR3 coding DNA: TGTGCCAGCAGCCGCCTGGGGAGGAGCAATCAGCCCCAGCATTTT. Translation gives CASSRLGRSNQPQHF.

The V call is TRBV5-6, the J call TRBJ2-3; 9 bases map to TRBD2. CDR3 size: 14 residues. Per germline, CDR1 SGHDT and CDR2 YYEEEE. The V gene end was trimmed by 2 bases and the J gene end by 4 bases; junction bases not matched to a gene: 2. CDR3 residues: CASSFGGRADTQYF. CDR3 sequence (DNA): TGTGCCAGCAGCTTCGGCGGGAGGGCAGATACGCAGTATTTT.

This clone has just a few counts. This chain links TRBV11-3 with TRBJ2-6, with D possibly matching TRBD1 (5 bases). Between the trimmed V and J ends, which lost 3 bases and 0 bases, there was a span of 15 bases. Germline V gene sequence: CDR1 SGHNT, CDR2 YENEEA. The CDR3 is made up of 18 amino acids. CDR3 sequence (DNA): TGTGCCAGCAGCTTCGAAGGCAGGGTCAGCTCTGGGGCCAACGTCCTGACTTTC. It yields the protein CASSFEGRVSSGANVLTF.

This clone was counted between two and nine times. V gene TRBV7-2 combines with J gene TRBJ1-3, with D possibly TRBD1 on 5 matching bases. The CDR3 length is 19 residues. Per germline, CDR1 SGHTA and CDR2 FQGNSA. V lost 1 base and J lost 3, with 22 bases in between. The CDR3 nucleotides read TGTGCCAGCAGCTTAGGGTCGGCCCAGGGCCTAAGATATGGAAACACCATATATTTT. This encodes CASSLGSAQGLRYGNTIYF.

The table lists this clone with a few counts. CDR3 sequence (DNA): TGTGCCAGCAGCCCGGCAGGCGGCGGGAGTGAGCAGTTCTTC. Translating gives CASSPAGGGSEQFF. The chain links TRBV5-6 to TRBJ2-1; 7 bases agree with TRBD2. V lost 4 bases to trimming and J lost 9 bases; unmatched junction nucleotides: 10. Germline V lookup: CDR1 SGHDT, CDR2 YYEEEE. CDR3 length: 14 amino acids. Combining the CDR3 with reference TRBV5-6 and TRBJ2-1 gives the whole variable domain DAGVTQSPTHLIKTRGQQVTLRCSPKSGHDTVSWYQQALGQGPQFIFQYYEEEERQRGNFPDRFSGHQFPNYSSELNVNALLLGDSALYLCASSPAGGGSEQFFGPGTRLTVL.

This rearrangement joins TRBV19 to TRBJ1-2, with D unresolved. The germline CDR1 and CDR2 sequences are LNHDA and SQIVND (reference sequence). V was pared by 3 bases and J by 4 bases, with 12 bases between. CDR3 size: 14 residues. The CDR3 reads CASSIATGSYGYTF. The CDR3 region has the DNA TGTGCCAGTAGTATCGCGACGGGGAGCTATGGCTACACCTTC.

V usage is TRBV11-2 and J usage is TRBJ2-2; 7 nucleotides align to TRBD1. Germline values: CDR1 SGHAT, CDR2 FQNNGV. The CDR3 totals 15 residues. After removal of 5 bases from V and 6 bases from J, the junction contained 9 bases not matched to a gene. CDR3 sequence reads: CASSRGQDPPGELFF. The DNA of the CDR3 is TGTGCCAGCAGCCGCGGACAGGACCCGCCCGGGGAGCTGTTTTTT.

This clone has only a few counts. J is TRBJ2-1 and V is TRBV5-4; 11 bases map to TRBD2. Germline CDR1 and CDR2: SGHNT and YYREEE (reference sequence). J gave up 6 bases and V 4 bases, and 6 bases lay outside the gene matches. This CDR3 has 15 residues. CDR3 sequence (DNA): TGTGCCAGCAGCAAGGGACTAGCGGCAAGCAATGAGCAGTTCTTC. It specifies CASSKGLAASNEQFF.

A few counts support this clone. The chain uses TRBV28 and TRBJ1-1; perhaps TRBD1 as D (5 bases). V was shortened by 8 bases and J by 0 bases, with 16 bases between the two germline ends. The CDR3 loop spans 15 amino acids. Looked up from germline, CDR1 is MDHEN and CDR2 is SYDVKM. The CDR3 sequence: CASAIPRVLNTEAFF. CDR3 bases: TGTGCCAGCGCCATCCCCAGGGTTTTGAACACTGAAGCTTTCTTT. Supplemented by reference TRBV28 and TRBJ1-1, the full variable domain reads DVKVTQSSRYLVKRTGEKVFLECVQDMDHENMFWYRQDPGLGLRLIYFSYDVKMKEKGDIPEGYSVSREKKERFSLILESASTNQTSMYLCASAIPRVLNTEAFFGQGTRLTVV.

The chain combines TRBV5-1 with TRBJ2-7; D is undetermined. V dropped 4 bases and J dropped 0 bases, with 11 bases sitting between them. CDR3 size: 14 residues. Germline V gene lookup returns CDR1 SGHRS and CDR2 YFSETQ. The CDR3 nucleotides read TGCGCCAGCAGCCCCGACAATTTCTCCTACGAGCAGTACTTC. It is translated as CASSPDNFSYEQYF. Combining the CDR3 with reference TRBV5-1 and TRBJ2-7 gives the whole variable domain KAGVTQTPRYLIKTRGQQVTLSCSPISGHRSVSWYQQTPGQGLQFLFEYFSETQRNKGNFPGRFSGRQFSNSRSEMNVSTLELGDSALYLCASSPDNFSYEQYFGPGTRLTVT.

V and J are TRBV9 and TRBJ2-3; the match to TRBD2 covers 7 bases. The J segment lost 4 bases and the V segment lost 4 bases, leaving 15 bases of the junction unmatched. CDR3 length: 17 amino acids. Germline CDR1 reads SGDLS; CDR2 reads YYNGEE. The chain's CDR3 is CASSPGLAGDIADTQYF. The DNA of the CDR3 is TGTGCCAGCAGCCCCGGGTTGGCGGGAGATATCGCAGATACGCAGTATTTT.

This clone was seen only a few times. This rearrangement joins TRBV27 to TRBJ2-5; weak D call: TRBD1 (6 bases). Between the trimmed V and J ends, which lost 5 bases and 5 bases, there was a span of 9 bases. The CDR3 is 12 amino acids. Germline V gives CDR1 MNHEY, CDR2 SMNVEV (reference sequence). In nucleotides, the CDR3 is TGTGCCAGCAGTCCCCAGGGGGAGACCCAGTACTTC. Protein sequence: CASSPQGETQYF.

This clone was detected a few times. The rearrangement links TRBV30 to TRBJ1-4, with TRBD1 identical over 12 bases. V trimming: 3 bases; J trimming: 8 bases; junction bases outside the gene matches: 7. There are 15 residues in the CDR3. Germline CDR1 and CDR2: GTSNPN and SVGIG (reference sequence). The CDR3 bases are TGTGCCTGGAGCGGAGGGACAGGGGGCGCGGAAAAACTGTTTTTT. Translating gives CAWSGGTGGAEKLFF. Full variable domain (outside the CDR3, taken from reference TRBV30 and TRBJ1-4): SQTIHQWPATLVQPVGSPLSLECTVEGTSNPNLYWYRQAAGRGLQLLFYSVGIGQISSEVPQNLSASRPQDRQFILSSKKLLLSDSGFYLCAWSGGTGGAEKLFFGSGTQLSVL.

This clone has only a few counts. The chain has TRBV7-2 and TRBJ2-2; TRBD2 matches at 11 bases. Germline CDR1 and CDR2: SGHTA and FQGNSA. CDR3 length: 15 residues. Unmatched junction bases numbered 1, after V lost 2 bases and J lost 5 bases. CDR3 protein: CASSLTSGGTGELFF. Written as DNA, the CDR3 is TGTGCCAGCAGCTTAACTAGCGGGGGAACCGGGGAGCTGTTTTTT.

The CDR3 nucleotides are TGTGCCAGCAGTACAAGCGGGATCGCGAAGTACGAGCAGTACTTC. It yields the protein CASSTSGIAKYEQYF. The chain links TRBV27 to TRBJ2-7, with TRBD2 identical over 7 bases. The CDR3 spans 15 residues. Trimming removed 5 bases from V and 4 bases from J; junction bases left unmatched: 11. The germline V gene encodes CDR1 MNHEY and CDR2 SMNVEV (reference sequence).

This sequence joins TRBV4-3 and TRBJ2-1, with D perhaps matching TRBD2 (5 bases). The germline V gene has CDR1 LGHNA and CDR2 YSLEER. CDR3 length equals 15 residues. V lost 0 bases and J 3 bases, leaving 9 bases between the germline ends. CDR3 nucleotides: TGCGCCAGCAGCCAAGATAGGGAGCTCTACAATGAGCAGTTCTTC. Translation: CASSQDRELYNEQFF.

This clone came up a few times. The chain couples TRBV7-9 to TRBJ2-3; 7 bases agree with TRBD2. CDR3 length: 16 amino acids. V dropped 5 bases and J dropped 1; count of bases not matched to a gene: 9. Germline V gene data show CDR1 as SEHNR and CDR2 as FQNEAQ (reference sequence). CDR3 in amino acids: CASSPRDYLRTDTQYF. The CDR3 DNA sequence: TGTGCCAGCAGCCCCCGGGACTATCTCCGCACAGATACGCAGTATTTT. Complete variable domain (other parts from reference TRBV7-9 and TRBJ2-3): DTGVSQNPRHKITKRGQNVTFRCDPISEHNRLYWYRQTLGQGPEFLTYFQNEAQLEKSRLLSDRFSAERPKGSFSTLEIQRTEQGDSAMYLCASSPRDYLRTDTQYFGPGTRLTVL.

The CDR3 reads CATSRDGGTASYEQYF. The CDR3, as DNA: TGTGCCACCAGCAGAGATGGCGGGACAGCCTCCTACGAGCAGTACTTC. This chain joins TRBV15 and TRBJ2-7; the D gene is possibly TRBD1 (7 bases). The CDR3 runs 16 residues. CDR1 and CDR2 (germline): LNHNV, YYDKDF (reference sequence). V was shortened by 0 bases and J by 0 bases, with 12 bases between the two germline ends.

As concerns this clone: At one of its ends the junction is not consistent with the germline gene, which may arise from a read error. This chain uses TRBV4-2 with TRBJ1-5; TRBD1 might be the D (5 bases). The germline V gene encodes CDR1 LGHNA and CDR2 YNFKEQ. The CDR3 length is 15 residues. The CDR3 DNA is TGTGCCAGCAGCCAAGATGGGCAGGGAAATCAGCCCCAGAATTTT. This sequence encodes CASSQDGQGNQPQNF.

The table lists this clone with a few counts. The chain joins TRBV4-1 to TRBJ1-2; 11 positions agree with TRBD1. Germline V gene sequence: CDR1 MGHRA, CDR2 YSYEKL. The trim removed 5 bases at V and 5 bases at J, leaving 7 bases unmatched. The CDR3 contains 15 residues. CDR3 DNA sequence: TGCGCCAGCAGCTTTCGGACAGGGGGCCCGTATGGCTACACCTTC. Amino acid sequence: CASSFRTGGPYGYTF.

There are a few counts of this clone. The V gene is TRBV10-2, the J gene TRBJ2-7; 7 bases match TRBD1. From germline, CDR1 is WSHSY and CDR2 SAAADI. CDR3 length equals 15 residues. Unmatched junction bases numbered 7, after V lost 0 bases and J lost 5 bases. CDR3 sequence reads: CASSESAGGFDEQYF. The DNA of the CDR3 is TGCGCCAGCAGTGAGTCGGCAGGGGGATTCGACGAGCAGTACTTC.

The CDR3 sequence is CASSVRDRAGYTF. The CDR3 DNA is TGTGCCAGCAGTGTCCGGGACAGGGCAGGCTACACCTTC. The chain links TRBV6-5 to TRBJ1-2, with 9 bases that match TRBD1. This CDR3 contains 13 residues. J lost 8 bases, V lost 5 bases, and 6 bases had no gene match. Germline lookup yields CDR1 MNHEY and CDR2 SVGAGI.

This clone occurred a few times. This chain connects TRBV4-3 to TRBJ2-4; 9 nucleotides align to TRBD2. Germline V gene lookup returns CDR1 LGHNA and CDR2 YSLEER. Trimming removed 3 bases from V and 1 base from J; junction bases left unmatched: 16. The CDR3 length is 20 residues. CDR3 protein: CASSQGGSSGISLAKNIQYF. In DNA, the CDR3 is TGCGCCAGCAGCCAGGGAGGGTCTAGCGGGATTAGTTTGGCCAAAAACATTCAGTACTTC.

This clone was seen more than once but under ten times. The V gene is TRBV28, the J gene TRBJ1-6, with TRBD1 identical over 12 bases. V dropped 6 bases and J dropped 7; count of bases not matched to a gene: 13. CDR3 length: 18 amino acids. Germline V lookup: CDR1 MDHEN, CDR2 SYDVKM. In nucleotides, the CDR3 is TGTGCCAGCAGGCTTCAAAACCCGGGACAGGGGGCGAATTCACCCCTCCACTTT. It translates to CASRLQNPGQGANSPLHF.

This sequence joins TRBV29-1 and TRBJ1-2; 7 bases map to TRBD1. Germline trimming cut 8 bases from V and 6 bases from J; bases unmatched to any gene: 9. There are 12 residues in the CDR3. Germline V gives CDR1 SQVTM, CDR2 ANQGSEA. The CDR3 sequence is CSLLTGLNGYTF. CDR3 bases: TGCAGCCTGCTGACAGGGCTCAATGGCTACACCTTC.

Only a few counts were recorded for this clone. The rearrangement links TRBV25-1 to TRBJ2-2; 9 bases map to TRBD1. This CDR3 comprises 18 residues. Germline V gives CDR1 MGHDK, CDR2 SYGVNS. Trimming took 6 bases from V and 6 from J; bases not matched to a gene: 17. CDR3 nucleotides: TGTGCCAGCAGCCCACGCCGGGACAGGGCTAGGGTGGCCGGGGAGCTGTTTTTT. Its translation: CASSPRRDRARVAGELFF.

In the case of this clone: One junction end disagrees with the germline gene, perhaps due to a read error. This sequence joins TRBV4-1 and TRBJ1-6; no reliable D call. The germline V gene encodes CDR1 MGHRA and CDR2 YSYEKL. The CDR3 is 16 amino acids. CDR3 amino acids: CASSKEEAEWDSPLHF. CDR3 coding DNA: TGCGCCAGCAGCAAAGAGGAGGCCGAGTGGGATTCACCCCTCCACTTT.

Notes on this clone: At the DNA level, this CDR3 is encoded by other sequences in the same sample as well. The V call is TRBV29-1, the J call TRBJ2-7; 10 bases line up with TRBD1. Germline V lookup: CDR1 SQVTM, CDR2 ANQGSEA. V lost 4 bases to trimming and J lost 1 base; unmatched junction nucleotides: 13. CDR3 length equals 17 residues. This CDR3 is CSVVFGTGVVFSYEQYF. The CDR3 DNA is TGCAGCGTTGTCTTTGGGACAGGGGTCGTCTTTTCCTACGAGCAGTACTTC.

The rearrangement uses TRBV28 and TRBJ1-2, with D perhaps TRBD1 (5 bases). This CDR3 contains 17 residues. Trimming removed 8 bases at V and 4 bases at J, with 26 bases between. Germline CDR1 reads MDHEN; CDR2 reads SYDVKM. The CDR3 sequence is CASGEFKSGGEIYGYTF. DNA for the CDR3: TGTGCCAGCGGGGAATTCAAGTCGGGAGGGGAAATCTATGGCTACACCTTC.

This clone was picked up a small number of times. The chain joins TRBV6-5 to TRBJ2-7, with D unclear. The CDR3 length is 15 residues. Trimming left V 6 bases short and J 5 bases short, with 20 bases between. Germline lookup yields CDR1 MNHEY and CDR2 SVGAGI. The CDR3 region is CASSRYRVPRNEQYF. CDR3 bases: TGTGCCAGCAGCCGATACCGGGTCCCTAGGAACGAGCAGTACTTC.

The chain's CDR3 is CASSLGQLHQPQHF. CDR3 coding DNA: TGTGCCAGCAGTCTCGGACAGTTACATCAGCCCCAGCATTTT. The chain carries TRBV28 and TRBJ1-5; TRBD1 might be the D (6 bases). This CDR3 is 14 amino acids long. V shed 5 bases and J shed 5 bases, with 13 bases lying between them. CDR1 and CDR2 from the germline V gene are MDHEN and SYDVKM.

The sample holds a few counts of this clone. This chain uses TRBV5-4 with TRBJ1-6; D call uncertain. V dropped 6 bases and J dropped 8 bases, with 15 bases sitting between them. The length of the CDR3 is 14 residues. The germline V gene encodes CDR1 SGHNT and CDR2 YYREEE (reference sequence). Here the CDR3 DNA reads TGTGCCAGCAAGCCTGGGGAGTCTTATTCACCCCTCCACTTT. Translated, it gives CASKPGESYSPLHF.